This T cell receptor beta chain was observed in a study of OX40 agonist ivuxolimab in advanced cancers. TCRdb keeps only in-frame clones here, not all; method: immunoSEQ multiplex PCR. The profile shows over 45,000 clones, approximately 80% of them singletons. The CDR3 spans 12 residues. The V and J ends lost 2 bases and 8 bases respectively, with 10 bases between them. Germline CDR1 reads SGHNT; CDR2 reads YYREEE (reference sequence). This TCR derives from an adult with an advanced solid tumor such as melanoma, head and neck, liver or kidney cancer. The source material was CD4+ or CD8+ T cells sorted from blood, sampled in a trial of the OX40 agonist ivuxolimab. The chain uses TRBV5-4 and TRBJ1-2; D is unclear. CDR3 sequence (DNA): TGTGCCAGCAGCTTTACCGGGTCGGGCTACACCTTC. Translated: CASSFTGSGYTF. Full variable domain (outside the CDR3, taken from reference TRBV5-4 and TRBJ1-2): ETGVTQSPTHLIKTRGQQVTLRCSSQSGHNTVSWYQQALGQGPQFIFQYYREEENGRGNFPPRFSGLQFPNYSSELNVNALELDDSALYLCASSFTGSGYTFGSGTRLTVV.